The 9 T cell receptor beta chains below come from one sample, sequenced in a study of T cell repertoires in cytomegalovirus infection. These TCRs are of unknown antigen specificity. TCRdb recomputed calls from the reads with MiXCR, one row per CDR3 protein. Among about 920,000 distinct CDR3 sequences listed, 31% were seen once. The sample consisted of cultured CD8+ T cells from PBMCs, taken from culture after CMV antigen stimulation. The receptors stem from a human donor in good health (CMV status not recorded). Some clones in this sample may be carry-over from other donors' samples.

The rearrangement joins TRBV5-6 to TRBJ2-7; 10 positions match TRBD1. The CDR3 length is 16 residues. The J segment lost 2 bases and the V segment lost 4 bases, leaving 9 bases of the junction unmatched. Germline V gene lookup returns CDR1 SGHDT and CDR2 YYEEEE. CDR3 DNA sequence: TGTGCCAGCAGCCCCCGGGACAGGGGCCTAGCCTACGAGCAGTACGTC. Translated: CASSPRDRGLAYEQYV.

A remark on this clonotype: A read error may explain this, as a much larger clone is one base away. The chain combines TRBV12-3 or TRBV12-4 with TRBJ1-2; D is ambiguous. CDR3 length equals 13 residues. The CDR3 bases are TGTGCCACCAGTTCCCCCGAAGGCATCGCCTACACCTTC. It is translated as CATSSPEGIAYTF.

The V call is TRBV5-4, the J call TRBJ2-5; 8 bases agree with TRBD2. The ends lost 4 bases at V and 3 bases at J; junction bases unmatched: 11. CDR1 is SGHNT and CDR2 is YYREEE in the germline V gene (reference sequence). The CDR3 extends over 16 amino acids. This CDR3 reads CASSPGLRAGEETQYF. In nucleotides, the CDR3 is TGTGCCAGCAGCCCGGGACTGAGAGCGGGAGAAGAGACCCAGTACTTC.

This clonotype turned up a few times. V usage is TRBV4-1 and J usage is TRBJ2-5, with a possible D match to TRBD2 (6 bases). This CDR3 contains 17 residues. In germline, CDR1 is MGHRA, CDR2 YSYEKL. The germline V and J ends were trimmed by 3 bases and 2 bases, with 19 bases remaining between them. CDR3 DNA sequence: TGCGCCAGCAGCCACCCTAGGCAGGGCGGGGAACAAGAGACCCAGTACTTC. Translation gives CASSHPRQGGEQETQYF.

With respect to this clonotype: A read error may explain this, as a much larger clone is one base away. This chain uses TRBV5-6 with TRBJ2-7, with D perhaps matching TRBD1 (6 bases). Trimming took off 2 bases at V and 5 bases at J, with 11 bases between the two ends. Per germline, CDR1 SGHDT and CDR2 YYEEEE. The CDR3 length is 13 residues. CDR3 residues: CASSFTGSDEQYV. The CDR3 DNA sequence: TGTGCCAGCAGCTTTACAGGGAGCGACGAGCAGTACGTC.

This clonotype has a count of ten or more. V usage is TRBV7-2 and J usage is TRBJ1-5; D ambiguous. The CDR3 sequence is 14 residues long. The germline V gene encodes CDR1 SGHTA and CDR2 FQGNSA. Trimming removed 2 bases from V and 1 base from J, with 6 bases in between. Written as DNA, the CDR3 is TGTGCCAGCAGCTTACAACAGAGCAATCAGCCCCAGCATTTT. Translating gives CASSLQQSNQPQHF.

The genes are TRBV20-1 and TRBJ1-4; 9 bases agree with TRBD1. V gave up 0 bases and J gave up 14 bases; unmatched junction bases: 7. The CDR3 consists of 13 residues. CDR1 DFQATT and CDR2 SNEGSKA come from the germline V gene (reference sequence). DNA for the CDR3: TGCAGTGCTAGAGATTACGAGGGACAGGGTCTGTTTTTT. Its translation is CSARDYEGQGLFF.

About this clonotype itself: The CDR3 does not end in the conserved phenylalanine or tryptophan, so this is likely a read error. This rearrangement joins TRBV4-1 to TRBJ1-5, with D tentatively TRBD1 (6 bases). The CDR3 sequence is 15 residues long. Trimming removed 3 bases from V and 2 bases from J, with 11 bases in between. CDR1 is MGHRA, CDR2 YSYEKL, per germline. The CDR3 sequence: CASSQGADGNQPQHS. In DNA form, the CDR3 reads TGCGCCAGCAGCCAGGGGGCAGATGGCAATCAGCCCCAGCATTCT.

This rearrangement joins TRBV5-6 to TRBJ1-2; TRBD1 might be the D (5 bases). There are 16 residues in the CDR3. The germline V gene has CDR1 SGHDT and CDR2 YYEEEE. Between the trimmed V and J ends, which lost 4 bases and 3 bases, there was a span of 19 bases. The CDR3 here is CASSLRWGRQYYGYTF. The CDR3 DNA sequence: TGTGCCAGCAGCCTGCGGTGGGGACGACAATACTATGGCTACACCTTC.